This T cell receptor beta chain stems from a study of regulatory T cells in long-lasting Graves disease. Study findings and constraints: Gene preferences differed: TRBV28, TRBJ1-2, TRBJ2-5 in persistent cases.

This clonotype occurred many times. The antigen is not known. Time point given: newly diagnosed GD, antithyroid drugs for less than 3 months. From RNA extracted from PBMCs, the TCR library was made. Building the TCR beta libraries relied on iRepertoire HTBI primers, and CDR3 regions underwent Arm-PCR. From the multiplex PCR reads, TCRdb called clonotypes with MiXCR, one entry per CDR3 protein. There are 400,000 to 450,000 distinct CDR3 sequences in the sample; about a sixth occur only once, and about 10% lies in the top ten. Trimming pared 4 bases from V and 5 bases from J, leaving 14 bases between. CDR1 is MNHEY and CDR2 is SVGEGT in the germline V gene. This CDR3 contains 14 residues. This sample also belongs to another study, concerning T cells in Graves' hyperthyroidism and ophthalmopathy. This second study notes: The blood repertoire included most of the expanded thyroid clonotypes above 0.001. The model identified upcoming ophthalmopathy a median roughly 6.5 months ahead of onset.

The source material was peripheral blood mononuclear cells (PBMCs), sampled at new diagnosis, from a patient treated with antithyroid drugs. The origin of this receptor is a young woman with Graves disease. This chain joins TRBV6-2 or TRBV6-3 and TRBJ2-5, with D maybe TRBD2 (5 bases). CDR3 loop: CASSFTRLLETQYF. The CDR3 DNA follows: TGTGCCAGCAGTTTCACTAGACTATTGGAGACCCAGTACTTC.